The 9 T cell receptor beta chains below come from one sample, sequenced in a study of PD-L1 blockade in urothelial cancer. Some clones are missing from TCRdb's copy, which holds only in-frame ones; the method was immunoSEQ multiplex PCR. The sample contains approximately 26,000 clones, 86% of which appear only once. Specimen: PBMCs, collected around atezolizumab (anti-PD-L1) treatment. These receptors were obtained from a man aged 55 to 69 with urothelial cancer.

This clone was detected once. Written as DNA, the CDR3 is TGTGCCAGCAGCTTTACCGGGACAGATAGCTCCTACGAGCAGTACTTC. Its translation: CASSFTGTDSSYEQYF. The chain is built from TRBV11-3 and TRBJ2-7; 7 nucleotides agree with TRBD1. This CDR3 has 16 amino acids. Per the germline V gene, CDR1 is SGHNT and CDR2 is YENEEA. With V trimmed by 3 bases and J by 0 bases, 8 bases remained unmatched. The whole variable domain, remainder taken from reference TRBV11-3 and TRBJ2-7, is EAGVVQSPRYKIIEKKQPVAFWCNPISGHNTLYWYLQNLGQGPELLIRYENEEAVDDSQLPKDRFSAERLKGVDSTLKIQPAELGDSAVYLCASSFTGTDSSYEQYFGPGTRLTVT.

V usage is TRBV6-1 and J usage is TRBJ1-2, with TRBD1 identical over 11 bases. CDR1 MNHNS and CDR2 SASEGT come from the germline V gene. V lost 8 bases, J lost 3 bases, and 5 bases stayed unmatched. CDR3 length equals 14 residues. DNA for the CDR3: TGTGCCAGCCACGGGACAGGGGGGTACTATGGCTACACCTTC. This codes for CASHGTGGYYGYTF.

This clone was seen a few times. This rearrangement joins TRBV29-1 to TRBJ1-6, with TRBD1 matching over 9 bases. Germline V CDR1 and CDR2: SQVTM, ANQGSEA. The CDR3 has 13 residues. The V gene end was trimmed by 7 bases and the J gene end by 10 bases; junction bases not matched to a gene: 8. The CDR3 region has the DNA TGCAGCGCCAAACAGGGGGCTGAATCACCCCTCCACTTT. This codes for CSAKQGAESPLHF.

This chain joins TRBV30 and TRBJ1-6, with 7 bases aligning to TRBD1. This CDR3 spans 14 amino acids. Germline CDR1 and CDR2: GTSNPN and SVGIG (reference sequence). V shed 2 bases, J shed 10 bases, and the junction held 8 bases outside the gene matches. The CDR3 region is CAWSSNDRASPLHF. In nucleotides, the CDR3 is TGTGCCTGGAGTTCCAACGACAGGGCCTCACCCCTCCACTTT.

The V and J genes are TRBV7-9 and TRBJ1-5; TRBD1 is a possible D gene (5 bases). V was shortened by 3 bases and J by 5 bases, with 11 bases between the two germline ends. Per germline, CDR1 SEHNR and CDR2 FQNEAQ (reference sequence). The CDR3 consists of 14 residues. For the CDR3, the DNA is TGTGCCAGCAGCTTGGACACTGAGCATCAGCCCCAGCATTTT. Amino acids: CASSLDTEHQPQHF.

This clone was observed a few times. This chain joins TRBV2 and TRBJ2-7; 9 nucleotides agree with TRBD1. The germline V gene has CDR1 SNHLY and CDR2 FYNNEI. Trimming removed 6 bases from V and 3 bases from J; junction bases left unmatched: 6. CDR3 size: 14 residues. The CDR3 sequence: CASSDRGVNYEQYF. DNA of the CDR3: TGTGCCAGCAGCGACAGGGGGGTAAACTACGAGCAGTACTTC.

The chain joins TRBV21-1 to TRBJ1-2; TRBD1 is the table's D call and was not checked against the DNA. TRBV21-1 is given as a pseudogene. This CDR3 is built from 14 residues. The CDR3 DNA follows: TGTGCCAGCAGCAAAAACGGGGCAGGGGTGGGCTACACCTTC. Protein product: CASSKNGAGVGYTF.

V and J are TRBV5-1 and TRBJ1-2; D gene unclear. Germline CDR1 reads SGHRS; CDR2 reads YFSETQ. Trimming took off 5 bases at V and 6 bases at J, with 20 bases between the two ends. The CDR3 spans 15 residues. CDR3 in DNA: TGCGCCAGCAGGCCGACAAGGGAGAGCCTCAATGGCTACACCTTC. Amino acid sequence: CASRPTRESLNGYTF.

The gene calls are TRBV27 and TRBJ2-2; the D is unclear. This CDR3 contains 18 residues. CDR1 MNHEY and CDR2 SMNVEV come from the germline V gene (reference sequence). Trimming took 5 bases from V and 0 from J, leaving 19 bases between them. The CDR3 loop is CASSPLAARLANTGELFF. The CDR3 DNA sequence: TGTGCCAGCAGTCCCCTGGCTGCGCGGCTTGCGAACACCGGGGAGCTGTTTTTT.